One TCR beta chain is described in this entry. The data derive from a study of shared clonotypes between healthy human individuals. Genomic DNA from each subset was divided evenly over several immunoSEQ plates. Only in-frame clones appear in the TCRdb table, and some are missing; sequencing was by immunoSEQ multiplex PCR. This sample carries about 1,900,000 clones, about 95% of them seen once, and the ten largest clones take more than 0.9%. The CDR3 has 14 residues. The germline V gene has CDR1 SGHNT and CDR2 YYREEE (reference sequence). Trimming stripped 0 bases from V and 4 bases from J, with 9 bases between. Naive CD8 cells, CD45RO-negative and positively selected for CCR7, excluded terminally differentiated effector memory CD45RA+ cells. The healthy adult donors were HIV-negative and reported no recent acute infections or vaccinations.

The gene calls are TRBV5-4 and TRBJ2-3; perhaps TRBD1 as D (6 bases). Sequences were obtained from naive CD8+ T cells sorted from blood. The TCR originated in a man between 18 and 35 years old in good health. The CDR3 region is CASSLDRVADTQYF. The CDR3 nucleotides are TGTGCCAGCAGCTTGGACAGGGTTGCAGATACGCAGTATTTT.